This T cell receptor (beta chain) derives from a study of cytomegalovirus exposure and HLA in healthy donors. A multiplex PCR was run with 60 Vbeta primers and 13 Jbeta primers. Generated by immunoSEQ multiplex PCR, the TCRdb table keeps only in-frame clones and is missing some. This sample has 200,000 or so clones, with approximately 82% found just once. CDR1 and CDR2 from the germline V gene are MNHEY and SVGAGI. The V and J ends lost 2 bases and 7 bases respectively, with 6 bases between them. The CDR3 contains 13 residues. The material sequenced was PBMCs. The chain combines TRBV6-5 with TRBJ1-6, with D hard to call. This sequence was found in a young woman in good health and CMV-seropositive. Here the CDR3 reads CASSYEVNSPLHF. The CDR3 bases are TGTGCCAGCAGTTACGAGGTGAATTCACCCCTCCACTTT.